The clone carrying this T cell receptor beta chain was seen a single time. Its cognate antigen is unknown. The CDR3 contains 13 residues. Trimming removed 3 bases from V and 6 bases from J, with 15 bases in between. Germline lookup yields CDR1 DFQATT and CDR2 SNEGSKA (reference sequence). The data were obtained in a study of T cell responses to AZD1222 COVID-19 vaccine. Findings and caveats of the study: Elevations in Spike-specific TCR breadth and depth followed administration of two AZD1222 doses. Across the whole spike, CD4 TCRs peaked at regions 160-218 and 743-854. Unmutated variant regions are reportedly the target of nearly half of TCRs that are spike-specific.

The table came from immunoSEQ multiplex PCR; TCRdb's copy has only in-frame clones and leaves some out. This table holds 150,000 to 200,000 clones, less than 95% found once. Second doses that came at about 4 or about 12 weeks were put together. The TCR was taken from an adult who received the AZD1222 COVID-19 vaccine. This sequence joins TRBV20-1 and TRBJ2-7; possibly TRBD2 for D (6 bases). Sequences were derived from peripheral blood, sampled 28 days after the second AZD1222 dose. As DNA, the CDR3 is TGCAGTGCTAGTACGGAGGGCCTCGCCGAGCAGTACTTC. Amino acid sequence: CSASTEGLAEQYF.